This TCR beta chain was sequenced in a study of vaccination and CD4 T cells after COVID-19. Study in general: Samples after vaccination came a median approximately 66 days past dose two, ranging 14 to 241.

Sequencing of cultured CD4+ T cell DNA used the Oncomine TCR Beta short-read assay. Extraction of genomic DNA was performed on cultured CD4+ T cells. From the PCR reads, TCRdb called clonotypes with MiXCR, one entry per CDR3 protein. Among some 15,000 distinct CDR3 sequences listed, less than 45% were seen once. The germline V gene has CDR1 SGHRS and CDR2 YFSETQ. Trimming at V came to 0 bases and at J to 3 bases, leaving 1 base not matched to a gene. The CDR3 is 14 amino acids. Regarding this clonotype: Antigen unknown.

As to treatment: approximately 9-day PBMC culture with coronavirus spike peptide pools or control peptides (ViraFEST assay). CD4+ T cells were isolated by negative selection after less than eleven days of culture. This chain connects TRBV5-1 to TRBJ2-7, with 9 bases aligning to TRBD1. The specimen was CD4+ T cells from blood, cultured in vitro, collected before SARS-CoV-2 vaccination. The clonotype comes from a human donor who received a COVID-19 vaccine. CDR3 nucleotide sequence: TGCGCCAGCAGCTTGGACAGGGGGCTCTACGAGCAGTACTTC. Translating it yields CASSLDRGLYEQYF.